The 14 T cell receptor beta chains listed next were all sequenced from one sample in a study of blood T cell repertoires in COVID-19. TCRdb's table, derived via immunoSEQ multiplex PCR, lists solely in-frame clones and lacks some. The sample holds about 26,000 clones, about nine tenths seen once. Specimen: peripheral blood. The receptors come from a human donor in a cohort sampled during active COVID-19.

The chain has TRBV13 and TRBJ1-2; D uncertain. This CDR3 is built from 11 residues. Germline loops: CDR1 PRHDT, CDR2 FYEKMQ (reference sequence). V lost 4 bases, J lost 6 bases, and 6 bases lay in between. CDR3: CASSSPDGYTF. In nucleotides, the CDR3 is TGTGCCAGCAGCTCTCCGGATGGCTACACCTTC.

The chain has TRBV19 and TRBJ1-2; D is undetermined. The CDR3 contains 12 residues. Germline V CDR1 and CDR2: LNHDA, SQIVND (reference sequence). V was shortened by 10 bases and J by 0 bases, with 9 bases between the two germline ends. CDR3: CATAAANYGYTF. The CDR3 nucleotides are TGTGCCACGGCGGCAGCTAACTATGGCTACACCTTC.

CDR3 sequence (DNA): TGTGCCAGCAGTTTGACTAGCGGGGGCCACAATGAGCAGTTCTTC. Translating gives CASSLTSGGHNEQFF. V gene TRBV27 combines with J gene TRBJ2-1; 12 nucleotides agree with TRBD2. The V gene's germline CDR1 is MNHEY and CDR2 SMNVEV (reference sequence). The CDR3 spans 15 residues. V gave up 3 bases and J gave up 5 bases; unmatched junction bases: 2.

The chain is built from TRBV15 and TRBJ1-6; D gene ambiguous. Trimming took off 0 bases at V and 9 bases at J, with 18 bases between the two ends. The length of the CDR3 is 17 residues. Germline V lookup: CDR1 LNHNV, CDR2 YYDKDF (reference sequence). CDR3 sequence (DNA): TGTGCCACCAGCAGAGAGTCTGCGGGTGCCCCAAGTTCACCCCTCCACTTT. Residues: CATSRESAGAPSSPLHF.

This chain joins TRBV7-2 and TRBJ2-5, with 8 bases that match TRBD1. Trimming at V came to 2 bases and at J to 5 bases, leaving 7 bases not matched to a gene. CDR3 length: 15 amino acids. Germline assignment: CDR1 SGHTA and CDR2 FQGNSA. The CDR3 region has the DNA TGTGCCAGCAGCTTATCAGGGGGCGGTTTGGAGACCCAGTACTTC. Its protein is CASSLSGGGLETQYF. Based on the CDR3 plus reference TRBV7-2 and TRBJ2-5, the full variable domain is GAGVSQSPSNKVTEKGKDVELRCDPISGHTALYWYRQSLGQGLEFLIYFQGNSAPDKSGLPSDRFSAERTGGSVSTLTIQRTQQEDSAVYLCASSLSGGGLETQYFGPGTRLLVL.

The V and J genes are TRBV9 and TRBJ2-3; TRBD1 is a possible D gene (6 bases). CDR3 length: 15 residues. The germline gives CDR1 SGDLS, CDR2 YYNGEE. Trimming shortened V by 2 bases and J by 0 bases, and 10 bases separated the two germline ends. The CDR3 is CASSVVGQSTDTQYF. The DNA for the CDR3 is TGTGCCAGCAGCGTGGTTGGACAGAGCACAGATACGCAGTATTTT.

The genes are TRBV19 and TRBJ1-1; 8 positions agree with TRBD1. This CDR3 is built from 14 residues. Germline lookup yields CDR1 LNHDA and CDR2 SQIVND (reference sequence). V was clipped by 7 bases and J by 1 base; unmatched bases: 5. The CDR3 protein is CASTDRGANTEAFF. For the CDR3, the DNA is TGTGCCAGTACCGACAGGGGTGCGAACACTGAAGCTTTCTTT.

The DNA of the CDR3 is TGTGCCAGCAAGAGGACCGGGGTGGTGGGGGAGCTGTTTTTT. Its protein product is CASKRTGVVGELFF. The chain combines TRBV6-5 with TRBJ2-2; D might be TRBD2 (5 bases). Germline CDR1 reads MNHEY; CDR2 reads SVGAGI. V lost 7 bases and J 8 bases, leaving 17 bases between the germline ends. The CDR3 contains 14 residues.

The chain is built from TRBV10-1 and TRBJ1-1; TRBD1 might be the D (6 bases). V gave up 6 bases and J gave up 4 bases, with 15 bases separating them. Germline V gene lookup returns CDR1 WNHNN and CDR2 SYGVQD (reference sequence). The CDR3 extends over 14 amino acids. This chain's CDR3 is CASSARGVSTEAFF. CDR3 bases: TGCGCCAGCAGCGCCAGGGGAGTCAGCACTGAAGCTTTCTTT.

The genes are TRBV5-1 and TRBJ1-1; D remains ambiguous. Trimming removed 2 bases from V and 1 base from J, with 12 bases in between. The CDR3 has 15 residues. Per germline, CDR1 SGHRS and CDR2 YFSETQ. The CDR3: CASSFNPTGNTEAFF. In DNA form, the CDR3 reads TGCGCCAGCAGCTTTAACCCCACGGGGAACACTGAAGCTTTCTTT.

The chain has TRBV12-3 or TRBV12-4 and TRBJ2-2; D uncertain. Trimming took 4 bases from V and 4 from J, leaving 7 bases between them. The CDR3 is 13 amino acids. This CDR3 is CASSSSGTGELFF. Here the CDR3 DNA reads TGTGCCAGCAGTTCGTCGGGCACCGGGGAGCTGTTTTTT.

The chain combines TRBV3-1 (or the pseudogene TRBV3-2) with TRBJ2-7; 7 bases line up with TRBD1. Germline V CDR1 and CDR2: LGHDT, YNNKEL (reference sequence). The V segment lost 2 bases and the J segment 9 bases; nucleotides outside the gene matches: 10. This CDR3 spans 14 amino acids. CDR3 DNA sequence: TGTGCCAGCAGCCAATCAGGGGGTCCCAACGTGCAGTACTTC. Protein: CASSQSGGPNVQYF.

The chain has TRBV6-5 and TRBJ2-4, with D tentatively TRBD1 (6 bases). Trimming removed 6 bases at V and 7 bases at J, with 16 bases between. The CDR3 covers 14 residues. Germline CDR1 MNHEY, CDR2 SVGAGI. The CDR3 DNA sequence: TGTGCCAGCAGCCCGGACAGCTCCTGGAACATTCAGTACTTC. Its protein is CASSPDSSWNIQYF.

The genes are TRBV2 and TRBJ1-1; D is unresolved. The CDR3 sequence is 13 residues long. The germline CDR1 and CDR2 sequences are SNHLY and FYNNEI. V lost 6 bases to trimming and J lost 1 base, with 9 bases between them. The CDR3 coding sequence is TGTGCCAGCAGGACAAACGAGAACACTGAAGCTTTCTTT. The encoded protein is CASRTNENTEAFF.